The text below deals with one T cell receptor beta chain. Its target is unknown. These data belong to a study of cytomegalovirus exposure and HLA in healthy donors. With 2 bases removed from V and 7 bases from J, the gap between germline ends came to 11 bases. CDR3 length: 13 amino acids. Germline V gene sequence: CDR1 MNHEY, CDR2 SVGAGI. Study findings and constraints: Sequencing depth across donors, presence/absence analyses assumed, was roughly uniform. It was approximately 150 TCR beta chains that were listed as cytomegalovirus-associated.

PCR used 60 Vbeta primers and 13 Jbeta primers. The table came from immunoSEQ multiplex PCR; TCRdb's copy has only in-frame clones and leaves some out. The sample's table shows about 84,000 clones. Material: PBMCs. J is TRBJ1-1 and V is TRBV6-5; D is unclear. The receptor was isolated from a man aged 50-59 years in good health and CMV-seronegative. Here the CDR3 DNA reads TGTGCCAGCAGTTACAAGCGGGGAGTTGAAGCTTTCTTT. It encodes CASSYKRGVEAFF.